The T cell receptor (beta chain) described here comes from a study of cytomegalovirus exposure and HLA in healthy donors. This CDR3 spans 14 amino acids. Germline V lookup: CDR1 SGHTA, CDR2 FQGNSA. V was clipped by 4 bases and J by 4 bases; unmatched bases: 3. Primers for the PCR totalled 60 Vbeta and 13 Jbeta. This table comes from immunoSEQ multiplex PCR, and its TCRdb copy is limited to in-frame clones, with some not included. Counted here are about 200,000 clones, around 79% occurring once; the ten biggest clones make up roughly 0.4%. This clone was detected only a few times. Sequenced sample: PBMCs. The chain recombines TRBV7-2 with TRBJ2-1, with 8 bases aligning to TRBD2. The origin of this receptor is a male donor in good health and CMV-seropositive. CDR3 residues: CASSYLAGYNEQFF. Here the CDR3 DNA reads TGTGCCAGCAGCTATCTAGCGGGTTACAATGAGCAGTTCTTC.